Sequencing of this TCR beta chain was carried out in a study of OX40 agonist ivuxolimab in advanced cancers. Study overall: Patients were given ivuxolimab, an antibody that agonizes OX40 (CD134).

The sample holds a few counts of this clone. V was clipped by 5 bases and J by 3 bases; unmatched bases: 7. CDR1 and CDR2 (germline): SGHTA, FQGNSA. This CDR3 comprises 16 residues. The protocol was immunoSEQ multiplex PCR, while the TCRdb copy is restricted to in-frame clones and leaves out a portion. Of 40,000 to 45,000 clones in the sample, around 80% are singletons; the top ten hold about 10%. The specimen comprised CD4+ or CD8+ T cells sorted from blood, sampled in a trial of the OX40 agonist ivuxolimab. The origin of this receptor is an adult with an advanced solid tumor such as melanoma, head and neck, liver or kidney cancer. This rearrangement joins TRBV7-2 to TRBJ1-3; 10 bases are shared with TRBD1. CDR3 sequence (DNA): TGTGCCAGCAGCCCGGGACAGGGGAGAGGTGGAAACACCATATATTTT. Translated: CASSPGQGRGGNTIYF. Looking up the rest from reference TRBV7-2 and TRBJ1-3 gives the full variable domain: GAGVSQSPSNKVTEKGKDVELRCDPISGHTALYWYRQSLGQGLEFLIYFQGNSAPDKSGLPSDRFSAERTGGSVSTLTIQRTQQEDSAVYLCASSPGQGRGGNTIYFGEGSWLTVV.